A selection of T cell receptor beta chains follows, all from one sample in a study of blood T cell repertoires in COVID-19. Profiling relied on immunoSEQ multiplex PCR, and the TCRdb table lists in-frame clones only, not all of them. This sample has 95,000 to 120,000 clones, with approximately 85% found just once. Source material: peripheral blood. The receptor set was obtained from an older woman with COVID-19, enrolled during active disease. Both conserved end residues are part of each CDR3. Each record gives: clone size, D gene, J gene, V gene, CDR3 length, CDR3 protein, CDR3 DNA. D genes are given only for firm matches. Expanded clones are given a class, and other clones once, few, many or no size at all.

>-|-|TRBJ1-5|TRBV4-1|16
CASSQAEGDSNQPQHF
TGCGCCAGCAGCCAAGCAGAGGGGGATAGCAATCAGCCCCAGCATTTT
>-|TRBD1|TRBJ1-2|TRBV9|14
CASSGQGGPYGYTF
TGTGCCAGCAGCGGACAGGGGGGCCCCTATGGCTACACCTTC
>-|-|TRBJ1-2|TRBV29-1|14
CSVALLTSHYGYTF
TGCAGCGTTGCTCTTTTGACAAGCCACTATGGCTACACCTTC
>-|TRBD1|TRBJ1-4|TRBV2|18
CASSEVSARGTGYEKLFF
TGTGCCAGCAGTGAAGTTTCGGCCAGAGGGACAGGGTATGAAAAACTGTTTTTT
>-|TRBD1|TRBJ1-4|TRBV5-6|16
CASSLARDRDYEKLFF
TGTGCCAGCAGCTTAGCCCGGGACAGGGACTATGAAAAACTGTTTTTT
>-|-|TRBJ2-1|TRBV9|20
CASSVDPLGGANLVYNEQFF
TGTGCCAGCAGCGTAGACCCCTTGGGGGGGGCCAATTTAGTCTACAATGAGCAGTTCTTC
>-|-|TRBJ1-1|TRBV7-3|13
CASSGRQNTEAFF
TGTGCCAGCAGCGGGCGACAGAACACTGAAGCTTTCTTT
>-|TRBD1|TRBJ2-3|TRBV7-2|17
CASSLRQGTGVRDTQYF
TGTGCCAGCAGCTTACGGCAAGGGACAGGGGTTCGAGATACGCAGTATTTT
>few|-|TRBJ1-2|TRBV7-2|11
CASSEVWGYTF
TGTGCCAGCAGCGAGGTGTGGGGCTACACCTTC
>once|-|TRBJ1-4|TRBV19|15
CASSVNWSSNEKLFF
TGTGCCAGTAGTGTCAACTGGTCCTCTAATGAAAAACTGTTTTTT
>-|-|TRBJ1-5|TRBV6-1|15
CASSEAPGGNQPQHF
TGTGCCAGCAGTGAAGCCCCCGGAGGGAATCAGCCCCAGCATTTT
>-|-|TRBJ2-1|TRBV6-1|14
CASSEATVYNEQFF
TGTGCCAGCAGTGAAGCGACAGTATACAATGAGCAGTTCTTC
>-|-|TRBJ2-1|TRBV13|15
CASSLGLVEANEQFF
TGTGCCAGCAGCTTAGGACTAGTTGAGGCCAATGAGCAGTTCTTC
>-|-|TRBJ2-1|TRBV9|16
CASSAPSARSHNEQFF
TGTGCCAGCAGCGCCCCTAGCGCCCGATCTCACAATGAGCAGTTCTTC
>few|-|TRBJ2-7|TRBV18|15
CASSPEQGPSYEQYF
TGTGCCAGCTCACCAGAACAGGGACCCTCCTACGAGCAGTACTTC
>-|TRBD2|TRBJ2-5|TRBV6-5|15
CASSRTSGPQETQYF
TGTGCCAGCAGTCGGACTAGCGGGCCTCAAGAGACCCAGTACTTC
>-|TRBD2|TRBJ2-1|TRBV27|14
CASSLGLVGDEQFF
TGTGCCAGCAGCCTGGGACTAGTCGGCGATGAGCAGTTCTTC
>-|TRBD1|TRBJ2-7|TRBV7-9|15
CASSFRTGNTYEQYF
TGTGCCAGCAGCTTCAGGACAGGGAATACCTACGAGCAGTACTTC
>-|-|TRBJ1-2|TRBV2|14
CASRRHPANYGYTF
TGTGCCAGCAGAAGACACCCCGCTAACTATGGCTACACCTTC
>-|TRBD2|TRBJ2-3|TRBV9|17
CASTSRPGLAGKDTQYF
TGTGCCAGCACCTCTAGACCCGGACTAGCGGGGAAGGATACGCAGTATTTT
>few|TRBD1|TRBJ1-2|TRBV7-8|14
CASSPGQGDYGYTF
TGTGCCAGCAGCCCGGGACAGGGCGACTATGGCTACACCTTC
>-|TRBD1|TRBJ1-2|TRBV24-1|15
CATSAPGTGRYGYTF
TGTGCCACCAGCGCTCCCGGGACAGGGCGCTATGGCTACACCTTC
>few|-|TRBJ1-5|TRBV29-1|13
CSVLQEIGQPQHF
TGCAGCGTCTTACAGGAGATTGGGCAGCCCCAGCATTTT
>-|-|TRBJ2-2|TRBV4-1|15
CASSQGERGIWELFF
TGCGCCAGCAGCCAAGGAGAGAGGGGGATTTGGGAGCTGTTTTTT
>-|TRBD1|TRBJ1-2|TRBV6-2/TRBV6-3|14
CASSYVRGLRGYTF
TGTGCCAGCAGTTACGTCAGGGGGCTACGGGGCTACACCTTC
>-|TRBD1|TRBJ1-6|TRBV30|15
CAWNSGQGDNSPLHF
TGTGCCTGGAATTCGGGACAGGGGGATAATTCACCCCTCCACTTT
>-|-|TRBJ1-5|TRBV7-9|13
CASSRGTDQPQHF
TGTGCCAGCAGTCGGGGGACGGATCAGCCCCAGCATTTT
>-|-|TRBJ1-5|TRBV6-1|13
CASSEGLNQPQHF
TGTGCCAGCAGTGAGGGGCTCAATCAGCCCCAGCATTTT
>-|-|TRBJ1-2|TRBV11-2|13
CASSIGGADGYTF
TGTGCCAGCAGCATTGGGGGGGCGGATGGCTACACCTTC
>-|-|TRBJ2-1|TRBV11-2|17
CASSPSIWDGELIEQFF
TGTGCCAGCAGCCCATCTATCTGGGATGGGGAGCTAATTGAGCAGTTCTTC
>-|-|TRBJ2-5|TRBV6-5|14
CASSPDPRYGTQYF
TGTGCCAGCAGTCCCGATCCCAGGTACGGGACCCAGTACTTC
>-|TRBD1|TRBJ2-2|TRBV9|19
CASSVRPGQMTQNTGELFF
TGTGCCAGCAGCGTGAGGCCGGGACAGATGACTCAGAACACCGGGGAGCTGTTTTTT
>few|TRBD2|TRBJ2-2|TRBV27|15
CASSRGGPNTGELFF
TGTGCCAGCAGTCGCGGGGGACCGAACACCGGGGAGCTGTTTTTT
>few|-|TRBJ2-2|TRBV7-8|14
CASSWGHGAGELFF
TGTGCCAGCAGTTGGGGACATGGAGCCGGGGAGCTGTTTTTT
>-|-|TRBJ1-4|TRBV19|15
CASSPQGNGHEKLFF
TGTGCCAGTAGTCCACAGGGAAATGGACATGAAAAACTGTTTTTT
>-|-|TRBJ1-2|TRBV19|13
CASSMQGNYGYTF
TGTGCCAGTAGTATGCAGGGTAACTATGGCTACACCTTC
>-|TRBD2|TRBJ2-5|TRBV30|13
CAWSVRAGQTQYF
TGTGCCTGGAGTGTACGAGCGGGGCAGACCCAGTACTTC
>-|TRBD1|TRBJ1-5|TRBV2|13
CASRRDSDQPQHF
TGTGCCAGCAGGAGGGACAGCGATCAGCCCCAGCATTTT
>once|-|TRBJ1-6|TRBV19|18
CASSIFTNTDSYNSPLHF
TGTGCCAGTAGTATTTTTACGAACACCGACTCCTATAATTCACCCCTCCACTTT
>-|-|TRBJ1-3|TRBV21-1|14
CASNEGENGNTIYF
TGTGCCAGCAATGAGGGGGAAAATGGAAACACCATATATTTT